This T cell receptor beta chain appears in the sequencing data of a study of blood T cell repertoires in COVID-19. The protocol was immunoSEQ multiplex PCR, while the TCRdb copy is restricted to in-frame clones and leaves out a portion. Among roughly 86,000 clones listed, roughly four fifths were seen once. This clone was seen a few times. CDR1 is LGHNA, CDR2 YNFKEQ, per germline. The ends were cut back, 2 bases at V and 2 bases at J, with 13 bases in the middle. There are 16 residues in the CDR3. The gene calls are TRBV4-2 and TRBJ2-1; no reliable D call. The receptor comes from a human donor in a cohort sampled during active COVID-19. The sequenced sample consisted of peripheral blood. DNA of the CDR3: TGTGCCAGCAGCCAAACGGCTAGTCAAGCCTACAATGAGCAGTTCTTC. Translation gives CASSQTASQAYNEQFF.